This T cell receptor beta chain was sequenced during a study of cytomegalovirus exposure and HLA in healthy donors. Worth noting for this clone: Sequence at one end of the junction differs from germline and may be a read error.

CDR1 and CDR2 from the germline V gene are SEHNR and FQNEAQ (reference sequence). This CDR3 has 14 residues. The PCR made use of 60 Vbeta and 13 Jbeta primers. Profiled with immunoSEQ multiplex PCR; TCRdb holds only in-frame clones, not every one. Of approximately 100,000 clones listed, 65% to 85% are singletons. The rearrangement links TRBV7-9 to TRBJ1-1; no firm D call. Input material: PBMCs. The source of this sequence is a woman in her 40s in good health and CMV-seronegative. CDR3 DNA sequence: TGTTCCAGCAGCTTAGATACAGTGAACACTGAAGCTTTCTTT. It codes for CSSSLDTVNTEAFF.